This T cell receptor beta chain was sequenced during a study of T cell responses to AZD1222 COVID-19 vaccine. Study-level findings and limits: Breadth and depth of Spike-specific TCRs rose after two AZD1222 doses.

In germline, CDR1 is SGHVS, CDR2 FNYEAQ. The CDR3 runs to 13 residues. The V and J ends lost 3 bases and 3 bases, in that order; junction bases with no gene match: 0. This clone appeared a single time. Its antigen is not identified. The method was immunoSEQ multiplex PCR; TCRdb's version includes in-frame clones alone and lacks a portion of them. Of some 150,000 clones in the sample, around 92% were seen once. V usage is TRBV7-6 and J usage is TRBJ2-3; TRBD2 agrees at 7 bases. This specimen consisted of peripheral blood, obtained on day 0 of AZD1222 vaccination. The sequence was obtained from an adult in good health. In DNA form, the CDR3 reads TGTGCCAGCAGCTTGGGGGGGACAGATACGCAGTATTTT. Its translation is CASSLGGTDTQYF.